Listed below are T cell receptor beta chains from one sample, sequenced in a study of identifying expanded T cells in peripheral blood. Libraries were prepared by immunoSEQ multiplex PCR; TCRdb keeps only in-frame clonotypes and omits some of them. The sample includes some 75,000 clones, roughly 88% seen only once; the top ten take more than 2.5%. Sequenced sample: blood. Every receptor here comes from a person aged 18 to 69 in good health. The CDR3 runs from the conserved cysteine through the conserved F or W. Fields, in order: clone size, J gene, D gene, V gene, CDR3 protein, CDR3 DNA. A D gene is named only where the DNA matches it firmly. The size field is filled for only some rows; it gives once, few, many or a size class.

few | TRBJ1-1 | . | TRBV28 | CASSGTTTEAFF | TGTGCCAGCAGTGGGACAACGACTGAAGCTTTCTTT
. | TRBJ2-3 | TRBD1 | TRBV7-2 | CASSRDRARGTDTQYF | TGTGCCAGCAGCCGGGACAGGGCGCGGGGCACAGATACGCAGTATTTT
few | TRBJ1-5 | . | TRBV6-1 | CASSEVVQPQHF | TGTGCCAGCAGTGAAGTAGTCCAGCCCCAGCATTTT
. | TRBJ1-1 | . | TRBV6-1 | CASREMVNTEAFF | TGTGCCAGCAGGGAGATGGTGAACACTGAAGCTTTCTTT
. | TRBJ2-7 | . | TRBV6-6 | CASVRGYEQYF | TGTGCCAGCGTTCGGGGGTACGAGCAGTACTTC
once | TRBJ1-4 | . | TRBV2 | CASSGGAGLNEKLFF | TGTGCCAGCAGTGGGGGGGCAGGACTTAATGAAAAACTGTTTTTT
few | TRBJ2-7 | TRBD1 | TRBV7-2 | CASRPRTGRYEQYF | TGTGCCAGCAGACCACGGACAGGACGCTACGAGCAGTACTTC
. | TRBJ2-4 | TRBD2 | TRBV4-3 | CASSQDGGGENIQYF | TGCGCCAGCAGCCAAGATGGCGGGGGAGAAAACATTCAGTACTTC
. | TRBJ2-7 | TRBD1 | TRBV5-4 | CASSSGQGSSYEQYF | TGTGCCAGCAGCTCGGGACAGGGTAGCTCCTACGAGCAGTACTTC
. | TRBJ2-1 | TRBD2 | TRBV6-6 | CASPPPSGKNNEQFF | TGTGCCAGCCCACCCCCTAGCGGAAAGAACAATGAGCAGTTCTTC
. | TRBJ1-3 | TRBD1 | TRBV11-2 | CASSFTTGAAGNTIYF | TGTGCCAGCAGCTTCACGACAGGGGCAGCTGGAAACACCATATATTTT
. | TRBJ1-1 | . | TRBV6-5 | CASSYSGITEAFF | TGTGCCAGCAGTTACTCGGGGATCACTGAAGCTTTCTTT
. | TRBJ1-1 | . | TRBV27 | CASSLIPGQTEAFF | TGTGCCAGCAGTTTAATCCCAGGGCAAACTGAAGCTTTCTTT
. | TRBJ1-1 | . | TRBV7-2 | CASSLVVSVNTEAFF | TGTGCCAGCAGCTTAGTTGTTTCGGTGAACACTGAAGCTTTCTTT
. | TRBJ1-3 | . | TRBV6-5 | CASSLRGRPGNTIYF | TGTGCCAGCAGTCTCAGGGGCCGACCTGGAAACACCATATATTTT
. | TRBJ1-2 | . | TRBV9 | CASSVTPSGAAYGYTF | TGTGCCAGCAGCGTAACCCCAAGCGGGGCAGCCTATGGCTACACCTTC
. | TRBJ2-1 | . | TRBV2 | CASMMDGYNEQFF | TGTGCCAGCATGATGGACGGATACAATGAGCAGTTCTTC
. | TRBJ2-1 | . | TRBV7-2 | CASRMKGGVQFF | TGTGCCAGCAGAATGAAAGGGGGGGTCCAGTTCTTC
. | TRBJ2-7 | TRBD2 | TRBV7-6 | CASSFSTSGIYEQYF | TGTGCCAGCAGCTTTTCTACTAGCGGGATTTACGAGCAGTACTTC
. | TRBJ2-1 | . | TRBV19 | CASSIYNEQFF | TGTGCCAGTAGTATTTATAATGAGCAGTTCTTC
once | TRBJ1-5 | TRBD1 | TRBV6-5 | CASSSTGTGNQPQHF | TGTGCCAGCAGTTCAACCGGGACAGGGAATCAGCCCCAGCATTTT
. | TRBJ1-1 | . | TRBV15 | CATSREGRGNTEAFF | TGTGCCACCAGCAGAGAGGGGAGGGGGAACACTGAAGCTTTCTTT
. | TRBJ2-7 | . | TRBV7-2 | CASSLDNWEQYF | TGTGCCAGCAGCTTAGATAACTGGGAGCAGTACTTC
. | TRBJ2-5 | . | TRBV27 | CASSLGNQETQYF | TGTGCCAGCAGTTTAGGGAATCAAGAGACCCAGTACTTC
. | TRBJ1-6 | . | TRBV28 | CASSLRDKSPLHF | TGTGCCAGCAGTTTACGGGACAAATCACCCCTCCACTTT
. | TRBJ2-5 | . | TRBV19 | CASSMRLGSGQETQYF | TGTGCCAGTAGTATGAGGTTGGGGTCGGGACAAGAGACCCAGTACTTC